The clone carrying this TCR beta chain was counted a few times. The data stem from a study of T cells of healthy individuals. TCRdb fed the 5' RACE reads into MiXCR, producing one record per CDR3 protein. Among 40,000 to 65,000 distinct CDR3 sequences, roughly 14% were seen once, and the ten largest hold approximately 16%. This receptor was taken from a human donor in good health.

The CDR3 spells CASSLATSGGYNEQFF. The DNA for the CDR3 is TGTGCCAGCAGCTTAGCTACTAGCGGGGGGTACAATGAGCAGTTCTTC. This chain joins TRBV11-1 and TRBJ2-1; 12 bases match TRBD2. The ends lost 0 bases at V and 4 bases at J; junction bases unmatched: 1. The germline CDR1 and CDR2 sequences are SGHAT and FQDESV (reference sequence). This CDR3 has 16 residues.